This TCR beta chain was identified in a study of radiation and T cells in renal cell carcinoma. V dropped 3 bases and J dropped 7 bases, with 10 bases sitting between them. The germline V gene encodes CDR1 SGDLS and CDR2 YYNGEE. The length of the CDR3 is 12 residues. TCRdb keeps only in-frame clones here, not all; method: immunoSEQ multiplex PCR. The data show some 81,000 clones, with roughly nine tenths seen just once and approximately 6% held by the top ten. This clone occurred a few times. Its antigen is still unknown. Broader study findings: Pretreatment tumor biopsies were lacking, so baseline clonotypes are unknown.

Regarding time point: blood 4 weeks post-SBRT, at nephrectomy. Treatment given: 15 Gy SBRT to primary tumor, nephrectomy 4 weeks later. The sequence was obtained from a woman in her 70s with renal cell carcinoma. The sequencing here drew on blood, taken from a patient whose treatment included radiotherapy and nephrectomy. V is TRBV9 and J is TRBJ1-1; D possibly corresponds to TRBD1 (5 bases). The CDR3 sequence: CASSETESEAFF. CDR3 bases: TGTGCCAGCAGCGAGACAGAGAGTGAAGCTTTCTTT. Combining the CDR3 with reference TRBV9 and TRBJ1-1 gives the whole variable domain DSGVTQTPKHLITATGQRVTLRCSPRSGDLSVYWYQQSLDQGLQFLIQYYNGEERAKGNILERFSAQQFPDLHSELNLSSLELGDSALYFCASSETESEAFFGQGTRLTVV.